What follows are 15 T cell receptor beta chains derived from one specimen sequenced in a study of blood T cells in healthy people across ages. PCR was performed a second time for roughly 6 to 12 cycles using a sample-barcoded 5' primer and a J-beta primer mix. MiXCR was run by TCRdb on the 5' RACE reads, yielding one entry per CDR3 protein. The sample carries some 930,000 distinct CDR3 sequences, roughly 29% recorded once. These data were also reused for a study on T cells of mothers and their children.

Sequences were obtained from blood. The receptors come from a woman aged 40 to 50 in good health.

The table lists this clonotype with many counts. The rearrangement links TRBV6-5 to TRBJ1-5; D call uncertain. Between the trimmed V and J ends, which lost 2 bases and 4 bases, there was a span of 9 bases. The CDR3 is 14 residues long. CDR1 is MNHEY, CDR2 SVGAGI, per germline. The CDR3 nucleotides are TGTGCCAGCAGTTACAGGGAGGGAAATCAGCCCCAGCATTTT. This sequence encodes CASSYREGNQPQHF.

This clonotype came up a few times. The chain recombines TRBV20-1 with TRBJ1-2, with a tentative D call TRBD1 (6 bases). V lost 6 bases, J lost 2 bases, and 16 bases lay in between. The CDR3 runs 14 residues. Germline assignment: CDR1 DFQATT and CDR2 SNEGSKA (reference sequence). CDR3 in DNA: TGCAGTGCGAACGAAGAGACAGGCAACTATGGCTACACCTTC. Its protein is CSANEETGNYGYTF.

In its sample, this clonotype was seen many times. CDR3 sequence: CASVTPLTGSGYTF. Written as DNA, the CDR3 is TGTGCCAGCGTAACACCATTGACAGGGTCCGGCTACACCTTC. This rearrangement joins TRBV28 to TRBJ1-2; 7 bases fit TRBD1. Per the germline V gene, CDR1 is MDHEN and CDR2 is SYDVKM. With V trimmed by 8 bases and J by 8 bases, 14 bases remained unmatched. The CDR3 is 14 amino acids.

Comments on this clonotype: The junction departs from germline at one end; a sequencing error may be responsible. This chain joins TRBV28 and TRBJ2-1; D not resolved. This CDR3 spans 14 amino acids. CDR1 and CDR2 from the germline V gene are MDHEN and SYDVKM. DNA for the CDR3: TGTGCCAGCGGTTTACGGGTTCCCTCCAATGAGCAGTTCTTC. Protein: CASGLRVPSNEQFF.

The chain employs TRBV15 and TRBJ1-3; tentatively, D is TRBD1 (5 bases). The germline V gene encodes CDR1 LNHNV and CDR2 YYDKDF (reference sequence). V lost 9 bases and J 0 bases, leaving 15 bases between the germline ends. The CDR3 runs to 15 residues. In DNA, the CDR3 is TGTGCCACGCAGACGGGGGACTACTCTGGAAACACCATATATTTT. This sequence encodes CATQTGDYSGNTIYF.

This clonotype was detected ten times or more. The V and J genes are TRBV27 and TRBJ2-7; 9 bases agree with TRBD1. This CDR3 is 17 amino acids long. Germline trimming cut 5 bases from V and 3 bases from J; bases unmatched to any gene: 14. CDR1 is MNHEY, CDR2 SMNVEV, per germline (reference sequence). CDR3 region: CASSLLPGTGLIYEQYF. CDR3 DNA: TGTGCCAGCAGTCTACTCCCCGGGACAGGGCTTATCTACGAGCAGTACTTC.

In this sample, this clonotype turned up many times. V usage is TRBV5-1 and J usage is TRBJ2-7, with D maybe TRBD2 (5 bases). This CDR3 is built from 15 residues. Looked up from germline, CDR1 is SGHRS and CDR2 is YFSETQ. Deletions cut 0 bases from V and 6 bases from J, with 16 bases between. The CDR3 region is CASSLAEVDGGEQYF. The CDR3 nucleotides are TGCGCCAGCAGCTTGGCCGAGGTGGACGGAGGCGAGCAGTACTTC.

In its sample, this clonotype was seen many times. The chain carries TRBV9 and TRBJ1-1; D might be TRBD1 (6 bases). This CDR3 has 15 amino acids. The germline gives CDR1 SGDLS, CDR2 YYNGEE. With 5 bases removed from V and 3 bases from J, the gap between germline ends came to 17 bases. The CDR3 region is CASSRVQGSYTEAFF. The DNA for the CDR3 is TGTGCCAGCAGTAGAGTACAGGGTTCGTACACTGAAGCTTTCTTT.

V is TRBV27 and J is TRBJ2-5, with a possible D match to TRBD2 (7 bases). The CDR3 covers 16 residues. The ends were cut back, 4 bases at V and 5 bases at J, with 20 bases in the middle. Germline loops: CDR1 MNHEY, CDR2 SMNVEV (reference sequence). CDR3 amino acids: CASSSQRGAREETQYF. As DNA, the CDR3 is TGTGCCAGCAGTTCTCAACGGGGGGCCCGGGAGGAGACCCAGTACTTC.

This chain links TRBV5-1 with TRBJ2-5; D not resolved. CDR1 and CDR2 from the germline V gene are SGHRS and YFSETQ. V was trimmed by 4 bases and J by 5 bases, leaving 18 bases between them. The CDR3 loop spans 15 amino acids. The CDR3 sequence is CASSLGRGVRETQYF. The CDR3 DNA sequence: TGCGCCAGCAGCCTTGGGCGTGGGGTGCGTGAGACCCAGTACTTC.

This clonotype was picked up a small number of times. V and J are TRBV20-1 and TRBJ2-4, with 14 nucleotides matching TRBD2. The CDR3 extends over 15 amino acids. Germline CDR1 is DFQATT and CDR2 is SNEGSKA (reference sequence). Losses at the gene ends were 6 bases for V and 13 bases for J; bases not matched to a gene: 14. This CDR3 reads CSAKKTSGGANEQYF. As DNA, the CDR3 is TGCAGTGCCAAAAAGACTAGCGGGGGGGCCAATGAGCAGTACTTC.

The chain employs TRBV5-1 and TRBJ2-1; D gene unclear. There are 14 residues in the CDR3. Trimming removed 4 bases at V and 10 bases at J, with 18 bases between. Germline loops: CDR1 SGHRS, CDR2 YFSETQ. The chain's CDR3 is CASSRGDSSYEQFF. The CDR3 coding sequence is TGCGCCAGCAGCCGTGGCGATAGCTCCTACGAGCAGTTCTTC.

V gene TRBV7-3 combines with J gene TRBJ2-1, with TRBD2 matching 10 bases. Per germline, CDR1 SGHTA and CDR2 FQGTGA. The ends lost 2 bases at V and 4 bases at J; junction bases unmatched: 5. This CDR3 spans 16 amino acids. CDR3 nucleotides: TGTGCCAGCAGCTTACATAGGACTAGCGGATACAATGAGCAGTTCTTC. Translation: CASSLHRTSGYNEQFF.

Ten or more counts support this clonotype. The chain recombines TRBV6-6 with TRBJ2-4, with D perhaps being TRBD1 or TRBD2 (6 bases each). Germline CDR1 MNHNY, CDR2 SVGAGI (reference sequence). Trimming cost V 4 bases and J 7 bases, with 17 bases left between them. CDR3 size: 15 residues. The CDR3 region has the DNA TGTGCCAGCAGTTCCGGACAGACAGGAGGGAACATTCAGTACTTC. As protein: CASSSGQTGGNIQYF.

The table lists this clonotype with many counts. The CDR3 reads CASSFRALRPDTQYF. The DNA of the CDR3 is TGTGCCAGCAGTTTTAGGGCCTTAAGGCCAGATACGCAGTATTTT. V is TRBV27 and J is TRBJ2-3, with unresolved D. This CDR3 has 15 residues. V lost 3 bases and J lost 4, with 14 bases in between. Germline V gene data show CDR1 as MNHEY and CDR2 as SMNVEV (reference sequence).